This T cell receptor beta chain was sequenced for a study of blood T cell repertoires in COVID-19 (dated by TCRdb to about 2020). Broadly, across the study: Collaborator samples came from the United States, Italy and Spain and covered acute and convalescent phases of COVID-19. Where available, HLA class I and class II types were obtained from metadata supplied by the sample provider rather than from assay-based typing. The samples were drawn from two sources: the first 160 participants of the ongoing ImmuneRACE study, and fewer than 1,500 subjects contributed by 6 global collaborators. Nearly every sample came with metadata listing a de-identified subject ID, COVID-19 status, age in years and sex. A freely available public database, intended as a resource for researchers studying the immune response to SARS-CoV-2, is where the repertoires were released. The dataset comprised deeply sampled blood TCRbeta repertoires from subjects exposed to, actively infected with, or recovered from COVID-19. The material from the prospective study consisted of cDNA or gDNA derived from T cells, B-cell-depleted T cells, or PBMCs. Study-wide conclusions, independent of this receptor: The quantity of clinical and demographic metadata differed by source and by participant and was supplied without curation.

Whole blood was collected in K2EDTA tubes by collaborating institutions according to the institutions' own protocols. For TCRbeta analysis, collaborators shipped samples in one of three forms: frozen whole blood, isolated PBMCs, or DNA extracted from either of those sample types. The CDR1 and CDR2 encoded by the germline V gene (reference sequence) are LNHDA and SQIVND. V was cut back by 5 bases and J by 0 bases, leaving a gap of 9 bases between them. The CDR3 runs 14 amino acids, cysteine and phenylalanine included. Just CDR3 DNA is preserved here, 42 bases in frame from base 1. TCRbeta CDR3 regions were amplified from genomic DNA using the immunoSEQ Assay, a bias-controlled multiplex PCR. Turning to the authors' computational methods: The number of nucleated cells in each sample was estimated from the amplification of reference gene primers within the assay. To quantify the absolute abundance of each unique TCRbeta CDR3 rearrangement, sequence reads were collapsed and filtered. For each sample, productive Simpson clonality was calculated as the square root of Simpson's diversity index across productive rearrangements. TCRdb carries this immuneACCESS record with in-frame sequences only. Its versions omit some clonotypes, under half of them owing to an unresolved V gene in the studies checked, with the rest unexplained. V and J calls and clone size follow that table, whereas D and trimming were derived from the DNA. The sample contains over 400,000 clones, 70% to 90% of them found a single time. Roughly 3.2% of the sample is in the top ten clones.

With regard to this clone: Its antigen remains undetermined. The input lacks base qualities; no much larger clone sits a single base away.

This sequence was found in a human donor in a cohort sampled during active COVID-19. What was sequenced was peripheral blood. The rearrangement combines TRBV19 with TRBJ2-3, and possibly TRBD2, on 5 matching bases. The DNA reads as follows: TGTGCCAGTAGTCCACAGCGGAGCACAGATACGCAGTATTTT. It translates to CASSPQRSTDTQYF.